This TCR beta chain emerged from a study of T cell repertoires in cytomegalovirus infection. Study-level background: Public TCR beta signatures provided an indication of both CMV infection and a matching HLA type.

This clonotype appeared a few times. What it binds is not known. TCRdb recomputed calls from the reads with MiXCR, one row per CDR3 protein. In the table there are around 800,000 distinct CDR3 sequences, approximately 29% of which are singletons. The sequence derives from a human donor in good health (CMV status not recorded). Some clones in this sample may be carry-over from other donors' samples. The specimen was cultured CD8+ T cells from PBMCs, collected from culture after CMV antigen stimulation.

The CDR3 DNA is TGTGCCAGCAGCCAAGGGACGAGAGATACGCAGTATTTT. This codes for CASSQGTRDTQYF. This sequence joins TRBV3-1 and TRBJ2-3; D call uncertain. The CDR3 length is 13 residues. CDR1 LGHDT and CDR2 YNNKEL come from the germline V gene (reference sequence). Trimming left V 1 base short and J 5 bases short, with 7 bases between.